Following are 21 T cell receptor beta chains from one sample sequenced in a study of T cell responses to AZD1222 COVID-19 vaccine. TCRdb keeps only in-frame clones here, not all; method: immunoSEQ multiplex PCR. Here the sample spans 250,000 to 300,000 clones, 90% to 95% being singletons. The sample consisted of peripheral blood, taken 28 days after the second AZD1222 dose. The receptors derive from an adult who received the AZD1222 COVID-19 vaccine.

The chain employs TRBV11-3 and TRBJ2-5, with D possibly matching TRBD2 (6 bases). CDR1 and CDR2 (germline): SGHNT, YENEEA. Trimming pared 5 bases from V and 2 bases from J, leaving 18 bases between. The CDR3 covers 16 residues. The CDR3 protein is CASSPRGAGGQETQYF. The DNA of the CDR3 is TGTGCCAGCAGCCCTCGCGGGGCGGGCGGACAAGAGACCCAGTACTTC.

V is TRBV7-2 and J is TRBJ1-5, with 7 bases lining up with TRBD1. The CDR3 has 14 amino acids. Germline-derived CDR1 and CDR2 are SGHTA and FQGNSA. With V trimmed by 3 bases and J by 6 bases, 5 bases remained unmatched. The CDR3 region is CASSFRQGGQPQHF. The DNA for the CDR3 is TGTGCCAGCAGCTTTCGACAGGGTGGTCAGCCCCAGCATTTT.

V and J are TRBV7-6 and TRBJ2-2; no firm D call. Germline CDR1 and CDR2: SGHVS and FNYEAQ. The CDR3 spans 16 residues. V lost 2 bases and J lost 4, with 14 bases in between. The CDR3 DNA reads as TGTGCCAGCAGCTTAAGTCACGGTGACGGCACCGGGGAGCTGTTTTTT. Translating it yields CASSLSHGDGTGELFF.

The CDR3 coding sequence is TGTGCCAGCAGTAACTACTTGGGAGAGACCCAGTACTTC. Protein sequence: CASSNYLGETQYF. The chain carries TRBV28 and TRBJ2-5; D uncertain. The CDR3 is made up of 13 amino acids. The V gene lost 5 bases and the J gene lost 4 bases, with 11 bases spanning the gap. CDR1 is MDHEN and CDR2 is SYDVKM in the germline V gene.

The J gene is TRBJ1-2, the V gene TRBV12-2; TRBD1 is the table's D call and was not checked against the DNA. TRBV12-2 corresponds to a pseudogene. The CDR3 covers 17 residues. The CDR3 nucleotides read TGTGCAAGTCGCCGACACTGGGGTGGGACAGTCAATAAAGGCTACACCTTC. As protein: CASRRHWGGTVNKGYTF.

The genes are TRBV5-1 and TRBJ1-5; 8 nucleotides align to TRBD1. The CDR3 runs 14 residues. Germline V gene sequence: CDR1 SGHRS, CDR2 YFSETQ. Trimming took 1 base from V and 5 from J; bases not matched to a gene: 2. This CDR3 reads CASSLMTGDQPQHF. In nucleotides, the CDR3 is TGCGCCAGCAGCTTGATGACAGGGGATCAGCCCCAGCATTTT.

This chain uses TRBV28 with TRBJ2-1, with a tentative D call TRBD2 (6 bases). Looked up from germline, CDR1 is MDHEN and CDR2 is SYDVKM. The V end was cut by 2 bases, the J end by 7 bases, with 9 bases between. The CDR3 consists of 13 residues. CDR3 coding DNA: TGTGCCAGCAGTTTAGGGCGGGGTAATGAGCAGTTCTTC. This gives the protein CASSLGRGNEQFF.

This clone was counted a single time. CDR3 nucleotides: TGTGCCAGCAGCCCCGGACAGGGAGGGACTGAAGCTTTCTTT. Protein sequence: CASSPGQGGTEAFF. The chain employs TRBV7-2 and TRBJ1-1; 8 positions match TRBD1. Germline V gene lookup returns CDR1 SGHTA and CDR2 FQGNSA. Unmatched junction bases numbered 7, after V lost 5 bases and J lost 5 bases. The CDR3 has 14 amino acids.

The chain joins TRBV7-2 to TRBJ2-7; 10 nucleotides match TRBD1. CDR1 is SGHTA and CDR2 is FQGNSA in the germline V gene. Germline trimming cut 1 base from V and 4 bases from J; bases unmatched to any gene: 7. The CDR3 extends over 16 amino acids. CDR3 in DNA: TGTGCCAGCAGCTTAGGGGCGGGGACAGGGGATTACGAGCAGTACTTC. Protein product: CASSLGAGTGDYEQYF.

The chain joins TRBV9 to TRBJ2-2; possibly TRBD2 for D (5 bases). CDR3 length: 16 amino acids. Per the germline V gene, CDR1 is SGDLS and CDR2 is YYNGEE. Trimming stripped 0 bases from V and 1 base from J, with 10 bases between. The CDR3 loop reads CASSVDVGLNTGELFF. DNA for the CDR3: TGTGCCAGCAGCGTAGATGTCGGACTGAACACCGGGGAGCTGTTTTTT.

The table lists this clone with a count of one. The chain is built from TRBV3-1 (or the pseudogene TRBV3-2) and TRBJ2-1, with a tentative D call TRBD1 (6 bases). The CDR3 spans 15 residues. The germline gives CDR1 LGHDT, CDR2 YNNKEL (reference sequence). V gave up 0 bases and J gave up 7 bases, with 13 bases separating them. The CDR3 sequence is CASSQDPPGVNEQFF. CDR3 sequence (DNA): TGTGCCAGCAGCCAAGATCCCCCAGGGGTTAATGAGCAGTTCTTC.

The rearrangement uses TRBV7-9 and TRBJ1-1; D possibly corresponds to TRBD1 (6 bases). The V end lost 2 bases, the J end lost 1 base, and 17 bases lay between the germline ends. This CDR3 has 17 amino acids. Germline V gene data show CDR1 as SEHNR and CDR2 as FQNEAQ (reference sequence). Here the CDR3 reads CASSLLLRQASNTEAFF. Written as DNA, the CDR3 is TGTGCCAGCAGCTTATTGCTCCGACAGGCCTCGAACACTGAAGCTTTCTTT.

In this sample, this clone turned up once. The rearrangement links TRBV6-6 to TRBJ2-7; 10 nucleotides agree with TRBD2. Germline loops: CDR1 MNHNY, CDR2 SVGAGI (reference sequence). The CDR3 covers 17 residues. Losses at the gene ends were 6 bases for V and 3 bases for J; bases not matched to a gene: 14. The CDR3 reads CASSRSWLAGADYEQYF. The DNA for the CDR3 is TGTGCCAGCAGCCGATCGTGGCTAGCGGGGGCTGACTACGAGCAGTACTTC.

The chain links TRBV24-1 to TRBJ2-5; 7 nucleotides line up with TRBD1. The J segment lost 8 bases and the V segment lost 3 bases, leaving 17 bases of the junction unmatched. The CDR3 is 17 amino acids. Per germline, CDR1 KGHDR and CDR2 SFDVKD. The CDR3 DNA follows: TGTGCCACCAGTGATAATGGGATCGGGACAGCCCCCGGAACCCAGTACTTC. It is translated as CATSDNGIGTAPGTQYF.

The CDR3 here is CSVEDGFSEQYF. The CDR3, as DNA: TGCAGCGTTGAAGATGGATTCTCGGAGCAGTACTTC. The chain recombines TRBV29-1 with TRBJ2-7; D unresolved. Trimming stripped 0 bases from V and 7 bases from J, with 10 bases between. This CDR3 contains 12 residues. Per germline, CDR1 SQVTM and CDR2 ANQGSEA.

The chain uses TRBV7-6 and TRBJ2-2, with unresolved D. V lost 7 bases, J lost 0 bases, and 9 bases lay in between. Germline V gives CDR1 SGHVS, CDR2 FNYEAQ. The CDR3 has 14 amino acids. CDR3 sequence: CASNLGTNTGELFF. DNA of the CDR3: TGTGCCAGCAACTTGGGTACGAACACCGGGGAGCTGTTTTTT.

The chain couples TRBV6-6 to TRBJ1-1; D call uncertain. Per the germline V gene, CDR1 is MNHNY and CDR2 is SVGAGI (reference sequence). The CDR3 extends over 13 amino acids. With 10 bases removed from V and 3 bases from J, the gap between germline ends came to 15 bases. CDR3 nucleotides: TGTGCCACGAGAAGAGTAGGCTACACTGAAGCTTTCTTT. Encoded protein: CATRRVGYTEAFF.

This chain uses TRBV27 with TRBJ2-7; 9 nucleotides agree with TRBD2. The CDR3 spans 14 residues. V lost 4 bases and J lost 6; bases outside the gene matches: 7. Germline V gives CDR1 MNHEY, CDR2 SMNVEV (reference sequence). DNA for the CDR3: TGTGCCAGCAGTTCCCTAGCGGGAATCAGCGAGCAGTACTTC. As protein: CASSSLAGISEQYF.

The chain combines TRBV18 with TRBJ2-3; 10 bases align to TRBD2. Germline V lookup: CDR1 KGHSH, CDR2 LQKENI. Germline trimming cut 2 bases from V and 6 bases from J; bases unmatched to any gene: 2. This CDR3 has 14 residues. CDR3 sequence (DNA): TGTGCCAGCTCACCAGTAGCGGGGGGCGATACGCAGTATTTT. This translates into CASSPVAGGDTQYF.

The CDR3 bases are TGTGCCAGCAGCTTGGCCTACCCCCCTGGGGCCAACGTCCTGACTTTC. It codes for CASSLAYPPGANVLTF. The chain employs TRBV5-8 and TRBJ2-6; unclear D gene. V shed 0 bases and J shed 2 bases, with 9 bases lying between them. CDR3 length equals 16 residues. CDR1 is SGHTS, CDR2 YDEGEE, per germline. The variable domain in full, completed from reference TRBV5-8 and TRBJ2-6, reads EAGVTQSPTHLIKTRGQQATLRCSPISGHTSVYWYQQALGLGLQFLLWYDEGEERNRGNFPPRFSGRQFPNYSSELNVNALELEDSALYLCASSLAYPPGANVLTFGAGSRLTVL.

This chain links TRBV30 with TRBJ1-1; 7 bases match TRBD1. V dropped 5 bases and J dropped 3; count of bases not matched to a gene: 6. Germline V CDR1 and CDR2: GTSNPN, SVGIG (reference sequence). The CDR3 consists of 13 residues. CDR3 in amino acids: CAWAWQGDTEAFF. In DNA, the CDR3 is TGTGCCTGGGCCTGGCAGGGGGACACTGAAGCTTTCTTT.